A single sample is the source of the 10 T cell receptor beta chains below, sequenced in a study of blood T cells in healthy people across ages. For the second PCR, which ran for roughly 7 to 11 cycles, a sample-barcoded 5' primer and a J-beta primer mix were used. Via MiXCR, TCRdb re-called the 5' RACE reads, giving one row per CDR3 protein. The table shows around 800,000 distinct CDR3 sequences, with 44% occurring only once. The source material was blood. Receptors originate from a man aged 55 to 70 in good health.

A note on this clonotype: A much larger clone is a single base away; this may be a read error. The genes are TRBV6-2 or TRBV6-3 and TRBJ2-5; TRBD2 agrees at 7 bases. V was pared by 6 bases and J by 3 bases, with 7 bases of the junction left unmatched. The CDR3 spans 14 residues. Germline V gene data show CDR1 as MNHEY and CDR2 as SVGEGT. CDR3 nucleotides: TGTGCCAGCAGCTGGGGGGGAGTAGAAGAGACCCAGTACTTC. This gives the protein CASSWGGVEETQYF.

In this sample, this clonotype turned up a few times. The chain employs TRBV18 and TRBJ2-7; 7 bases line up with TRBD2. This CDR3 comprises 14 residues. V was pared by 2 bases and J by 3 bases, with 4 bases of the junction left unmatched. The germline V gene has CDR1 KGHSH and CDR2 LQKENI. The CDR3 region has the DNA TGTGCCAGCTCACCAAACCCGGGGGGCTACGAGCAGTACTTC. It codes for CASSPNPGGYEQYF.

The rearrangement links TRBV7-2 to TRBJ2-3, with a possible D match to TRBD2 (6 bases). Germline V lookup: CDR1 SGHTA, CDR2 FQGNSA. V lost 2 bases, J lost 1 base, and 22 bases lay in between. CDR3 length equals 19 residues. The CDR3 DNA follows: TGTGCCAGCAGCTTATTCCCTAAGGGGCGGGGCCGGGGCACAGATACGCAGTATTTT. It codes for CASSLFPKGRGRGTDTQYF.

V usage is TRBV11-1 and J usage is TRBJ2-5; possible D gene TRBD1, 6 bases. The V end was cut by 3 bases, the J end by 3 bases, with 8 bases between. This CDR3 is built from 13 residues. Germline V gene sequence: CDR1 SGHAT, CDR2 FQDESV (reference sequence). CDR3 in DNA: TGTGCCAGCAGCTTTAGGACAGAAGAGACCCAGTACTTC. It is translated as CASSFRTEETQYF. The full variable domain, with the rest looked up from reference TRBV11-1 and TRBJ2-5, is EAEVAQSPRYKITEKSQAVAFWCDPISGHATLYWYRQILGQGPELLVQFQDESVVDDSQLPKDRFSAERLKGVDSTLKIQPAELGDSAMYLCASSFRTEETQYFGPGTRLLVL.

This clonotype was counted only a few times. The chain is built from TRBV5-1 and TRBJ2-7, with D perhaps matching TRBD1 or TRBD2 (5 bases each). The CDR3 totals 14 residues. Trimming took off 4 bases at V and 1 base at J, with 12 bases between the two ends. Per the germline V gene, CDR1 is SGHRS and CDR2 is YFSETQ. CDR3 DNA sequence: TGCGCCAGCAGCATCCGGGACGGGTCCTACGAGCAGTACTTC. It specifies CASSIRDGSYEQYF.

The rearrangement uses TRBV6-1 and TRBJ1-1; no clear D gene. Germline CDR1 MNHNS, CDR2 SASEGT. This CDR3 has 13 residues. The germline V and J ends were trimmed by 4 bases and 0 bases, with 6 bases remaining between them. DNA of the CDR3: TGTGCCAGCAGTGGCGTCATGAACACTGAAGCTTTCTTT. It specifies CASSGVMNTEAFF.

This clonotype was counted a few times. The rearrangement joins TRBV9 to TRBJ2-3; D tentatively fits TRBD1 or TRBD2 (5 bases each). The CDR3 is made up of 14 amino acids. Germline V lookup: CDR1 SGDLS, CDR2 YYNGEE. Trimming removed 0 bases from V and 6 bases from J, with 11 bases in between. This chain's CDR3 is CASSVAGQIDTQYF. The CDR3 DNA reads TGTGCCAGCAGCGTAGCGGGGCAGATTGATACGCAGTATTTT.

The chain is built from TRBV29-1 and TRBJ1-1; 12 nucleotides match TRBD1. Germline V gene data show CDR1 as SQVTM and CDR2 as ANQGSEA. CDR3 length: 13 amino acids. With V trimmed by 6 bases and J by 4 bases, 3 bases remained unmatched. The CDR3 spells CSVEGQGATEAFF. CDR3 DNA: TGCAGCGTGGAGGGACAGGGGGCCACTGAAGCTTTCTTT.

This chain connects TRBV7-9 to TRBJ2-3; TRBD2 agrees at 12 bases. CDR1 is SEHNR, CDR2 FQNEAQ, per germline (reference sequence). This CDR3 contains 17 residues. Unmatched junction bases numbered 6, after V lost 5 bases and J lost 0 bases. CDR3 sequence reads: CASSKGLAGSSTDTQYF. In nucleotides, the CDR3 is TGTGCCAGCAGCAAGGGACTAGCGGGCTCTAGCACAGATACGCAGTATTTT.

The chain links TRBV15 to TRBJ1-4; TRBD1 is a possible D gene (5 bases). The CDR3 has 13 amino acids. The V gene lost 5 bases and the J gene lost 8 bases, with 12 bases spanning the gap. The V gene's germline CDR1 is LNHNV and CDR2 YYDKDF (reference sequence). Here the CDR3 reads CATSPRGVEKLFF. The CDR3 bases are TGTGCCACCAGCCCACGAGGGGTAGAAAAACTGTTTTTT.